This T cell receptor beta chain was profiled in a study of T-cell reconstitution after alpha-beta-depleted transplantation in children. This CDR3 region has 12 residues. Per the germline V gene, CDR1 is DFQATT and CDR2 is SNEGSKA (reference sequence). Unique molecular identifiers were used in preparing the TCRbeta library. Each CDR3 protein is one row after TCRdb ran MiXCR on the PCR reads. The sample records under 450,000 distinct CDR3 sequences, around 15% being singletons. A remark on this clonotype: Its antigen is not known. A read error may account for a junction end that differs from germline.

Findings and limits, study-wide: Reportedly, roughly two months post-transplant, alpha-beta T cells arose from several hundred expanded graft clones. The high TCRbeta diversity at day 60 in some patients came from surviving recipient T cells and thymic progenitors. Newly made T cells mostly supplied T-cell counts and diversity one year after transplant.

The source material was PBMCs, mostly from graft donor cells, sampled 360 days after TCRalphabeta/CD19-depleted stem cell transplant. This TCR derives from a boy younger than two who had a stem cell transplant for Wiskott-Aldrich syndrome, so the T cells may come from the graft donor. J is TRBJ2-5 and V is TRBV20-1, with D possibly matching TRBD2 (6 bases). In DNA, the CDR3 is TGCAGTGCCAATAGCGGAATAGAGACCCAGAACTTC. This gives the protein CSANSGIETQNF.